These 13 T cell receptor beta chains share one sample of origin, sequenced in a study of control samples from healthy donors and cancer patients. Assay: immunoSEQ multiplex PCR; the TCRdb copy retains only in-frame clones and omits some. The data contain about 38,000 clones, around four fifths of them singletons. The sequencing sample was made of PBMCs. The receptors were gathered from a woman aged 55-75 years with lung cancer.

V gene TRBV6-1 combines with J gene TRBJ2-2, with 7 bases that match TRBD1. CDR1 and CDR2 (germline): MNHNS, SASEGT. The V and J ends lost 1 base and 2 bases, in that order; junction bases with no gene match: 4. CDR3 length equals 16 residues. The chain's CDR3 is CASSEVRGPNTGELFF. The CDR3 DNA is TGTGCCAGCAGTGAAGTTAGGGGGCCTAACACCGGGGAGCTGTTTTTT.

V and J are TRBV7-6 and TRBJ2-1, with 9 bases fitting TRBD2. From germline, CDR1 is SGHVS and CDR2 FNYEAQ. The CDR3 runs 15 residues. Losses at the gene ends were 5 bases for V and 6 bases for J; bases not matched to a gene: 8. The CDR3 region has the DNA TGTGCCAGCAGCCGCAGTAGCGGGAGCCGCAATGAGCAGTTCTTC. Translating gives CASSRSSGSRNEQFF.

The chain recombines TRBV28 with TRBJ2-7, with unresolved D. CDR3 size: 12 residues. From germline, CDR1 is MDHEN and CDR2 SYDVKM. Trimming took 1 base from V and 7 from J, leaving 8 bases between them. The CDR3 here is CASSLSGPEQYF. The CDR3 region has the DNA TGTGCCAGCAGTTTATCCGGCCCTGAGCAGTACTTC. Variable domain in full (rest from reference TRBV28 and TRBJ2-7): DVKVTQSSRYLVKRTGEKVFLECVQDMDHENMFWYRQDPGLGLRLIYFSYDVKMKEKGDIPEGYSVSREKKERFSLILESASTNQTSMYLCASSLSGPEQYFGPGTRLTVT.

This rearrangement joins TRBV5-1 to TRBJ1-2; D is unresolved. Trimming stripped 1 base from V and 1 base from J, with 17 bases between. CDR3 size: 17 residues. Per the germline V gene, CDR1 is SGHRS and CDR2 is YFSETQ. For the CDR3, the DNA is TGCGCCAGCAGCTTGTTGAACGAGATGGATCTTAACTATGGCTACACCTTC. Translation: CASSLLNEMDLNYGYTF.

The chain couples TRBV19 to TRBJ1-5; D is undetermined. Per germline, CDR1 LNHDA and CDR2 SQIVND (reference sequence). The CDR3 loop spans 12 amino acids. With 3 bases removed from V and 4 bases from J, the gap between germline ends came to 4 bases. The CDR3 sequence: CASSMKNQPQHF. The CDR3 DNA follows: TGTGCCAGTAGTATGAAGAATCAGCCCCAGCATTTT.

The chain couples TRBV6-1 to TRBJ1-3, with 10 bases lining up with TRBD1. The junction had 6 bases not matched to a gene; V was cut back by 3 bases and J by 4 bases. CDR1 and CDR2 from the germline V gene are MNHNS and SASEGT. There are 16 residues in the CDR3. CDR3 DNA: TGTGCCAGCAGTGAGGACAGGGGGACGGAGGGAAACACCATATATTTT. Its translation is CASSEDRGTEGNTIYF.

The rearrangement links TRBV12-2 to TRBJ2-1; the table gives TRBD1 as D, unverified against the DNA. TRBV12-2 is flagged as a pseudogene. The CDR3 covers 14 residues. This chain's CDR3 is CASRLVGACNEQFF. The CDR3 nucleotides are TGTGCAAGTCGCTTAGTAGGGGCCTGCAATGAGCAGTTCTTC.

The V gene is TRBV6-2 or TRBV6-3, the J gene TRBJ1-1; D possibly corresponds to TRBD1 (6 bases). The CDR3 has 16 amino acids. Germline CDR1 is MNHEY and CDR2 is SVGEGT. Trimming shortened V by 6 bases and J by 4 bases, and 21 bases separated the two germline ends. The CDR3: CASSVGFRGTSTEAFF. The CDR3 DNA follows: TGTGCCAGCAGCGTTGGCTTCAGGGGTACGAGCACTGAAGCTTTCTTT.

This chain joins TRBV7-6 and TRBJ1-3, with D uncertain. The V end lost 1 base, the J end lost 0 bases, and 7 bases lay between the germline ends. This CDR3 contains 15 residues. Germline CDR1 reads SGHVS; CDR2 reads FNYEAQ. CDR3 loop: CASSLGRNSGNTIYF. The CDR3 region has the DNA TGTGCCAGCAGCTTAGGGAGAAACTCTGGAAACACCATATATTTT.

This clone occurred a few times. This rearrangement joins TRBV7-2 to TRBJ2-1; the D is unclear. CDR1 and CDR2 (germline): SGHTA, FQGNSA. V was clipped by 1 base and J by 0 bases, with 10 bases between them. The length of the CDR3 is 16 residues. The DNA for the CDR3 is TGTGCCAGCAGCTTAGTAATGGGGTACTCCTACAATGAGCAGTTCTTC. It translates to CASSLVMGYSYNEQFF.

This rearrangement joins TRBV11-2 to TRBJ1-1; TRBD1 is a possible D gene (5 bases). The CDR3 is 15 residues long. V lost 3 bases and J lost 3, with 14 bases in between. Per the germline V gene, CDR1 is SGHAT and CDR2 is FQNNGV. The CDR3 spells CASSFPQQGDTEAFF. In nucleotides, the CDR3 is TGTGCCAGCAGCTTTCCCCAGCAAGGGGACACTGAAGCTTTCTTT.

This chain uses TRBV14 with TRBJ2-1; 7 nucleotides line up with TRBD2. The CDR3 contains 17 residues. J lost 12 bases, V lost 0 bases, and 17 bases had no gene match. CDR1 is SGHDN, CDR2 FVKESK, per germline. CDR3 coding DNA: TGTGCCAGCAGCCAAGATGGGCGGGAGAAGGGATATTTGTTGCAGTTCTTC. Translation gives CASSQDGREKGYLLQFF.

The rearrangement links TRBV6-5 to TRBJ2-1; D is perhaps TRBD2 (7 bases). From germline, CDR1 is MNHEY and CDR2 SVGAGI. Deletions cut 0 bases from V and 9 bases from J, with 9 bases between. The CDR3 totals 13 residues. CDR3 sequence (DNA): TGTGCCAGCAGTTACTCGAGGGGGGGTGAGCAGTTCTTC. Its protein product is CASSYSRGGEQFF.